Following are 8 T cell receptor beta chains from one sample sequenced in a study of T cell responses to AZD1222 COVID-19 vaccine. This table comes from immunoSEQ multiplex PCR, and its TCRdb copy is limited to in-frame clones, with some not included. The data hold fewer than 100,000 clones, with around 89% observed a single time. Material: peripheral blood, obtained on day 0 of AZD1222 vaccination. These receptors were collected from an adult in good health.

This sequence joins TRBV2 and TRBJ1-1, with D possibly TRBD1 on 5 matching bases. Germline lookup yields CDR1 SNHLY and CDR2 FYNNEI. The CDR3 is 13 residues long. V dropped 7 bases and J dropped 6 bases, with 15 bases sitting between them. CDR3 region: CASNGGRGSEAFF. In nucleotides, the CDR3 is TGTGCCAGCAATGGGGGGAGAGGGTCTGAAGCTTTCTTT.

This rearrangement joins TRBV7-2 to TRBJ2-2; TRBD1 or TRBD2 may be the D gene (6 bases each). The CDR3 contains 16 residues. Trimming took 5 bases from V and 0 from J, leaving 13 bases between them. Germline assignment: CDR1 SGHTA and CDR2 FQGNSA. CDR3 residues: CASSPRGLTNTGELFF. The CDR3 region has the DNA TGTGCCAGCAGCCCCCGGGGGCTTACGAACACCGGGGAGCTGTTTTTT.

The chain links TRBV7-9 to TRBJ2-7, with 13 bases fitting TRBD2. The V gene end was trimmed by 1 base and the J gene end by 1 base; junction bases not matched to a gene: 10. Germline CDR1 and CDR2: SEHNR and FQNEAQ (reference sequence). The CDR3 extends over 19 amino acids. As DNA, the CDR3 is TGTGCCAGCAGCTTAGTTGGGGCGACTAGCGGGGGGCCTTCCTACGAGCAGTACTTC. This codes for CASSLVGATSGGPSYEQYF.

The J gene is TRBJ2-3, the V gene TRBV19; D possibly corresponds to TRBD1 (5 bases). The CDR3 is made up of 15 amino acids. Germline V gives CDR1 LNHDA, CDR2 SQIVND (reference sequence). V lost 1 base and J lost 0, with 8 bases in between. In nucleotides, the CDR3 is TGTGCCAGTAGTATAGGGACACTTAGCACAGATACGCAGTATTTT. Residues: CASSIGTLSTDTQYF. The variable domain in full, with the rest retrieved from reference TRBV19 and TRBJ2-3, is DGGITQSPKYLFRKEGQNVTLSCEQNLNHDAMYWYRQDPGQGLRLIYYSQIVNDFQKGDIAEGYSVSREKKESFPLTVTSAQKNPTAFYLCASSIGTLSTDTQYFGPGTRLTVL.

This clone came up once. The chain couples TRBV7-6 to TRBJ1-5; 9 bases match TRBD1. Germline trimming cut 3 bases from V and 2 bases from J; bases unmatched to any gene: 2. The germline CDR1 and CDR2 sequences are SGHVS and FNYEAQ. The CDR3 consists of 15 residues. The CDR3 spells CASSFRTGGNQPQHF. The CDR3 DNA reads as TGTGCCAGCAGCTTCAGGACAGGGGGCAATCAGCCCCAGCATTTT.

The V gene is TRBV7-2, the J gene TRBJ2-1; no clear D. V shed 4 bases and J shed 5 bases, with 9 bases lying between them. The CDR3 is 13 residues long. Germline V gene lookup returns CDR1 SGHTA and CDR2 FQGNSA. The CDR3 DNA sequence: TGTGCCAGCAGCTACGTTACCCACAATGAGCAGTTCTTC. Amino acid sequence: CASSYVTHNEQFF.

This clone was observed a single time. The chain recombines TRBV4-2 with TRBJ1-1, with a tentative D call TRBD1 (6 bases). CDR3 size: 13 residues. The V end lost 2 bases, the J end lost 10 bases, and 14 bases lay between the germline ends. In germline, CDR1 is LGHNA, CDR2 YNFKEQ. Here the CDR3 reads CASSQPPDRRAFF. CDR3 coding DNA: TGTGCCAGCAGCCAACCCCCCGACAGGAGAGCTTTCTTT.

The chain combines TRBV27 with TRBJ2-1, with a weak D call TRBD1 (6 bases). Looked up from germline, CDR1 is MNHEY and CDR2 is SMNVEV (reference sequence). The CDR3 has 17 residues. V was cut by 6 bases and J by 2 bases, with 20 bases left in between. CDR3 nucleotide sequence: TGTGCCAGCAGCCTTAGGGGGACCCAGTTCCCCTACAATGAGCAGTTCTTC. It yields the protein CASSLRGTQFPYNEQFF.